This TCR beta chain was retrieved from a study of cytomegalovirus exposure and HLA in healthy donors. Vbeta (60) and Jbeta (13) primers were used in the PCR. Data came from immunoSEQ multiplex PCR; TCRdb stores just in-frame clones and leaves some out. The data show 50,000 or so clones, more than 65% seen once. The CDR3 is made up of 14 amino acids. From germline, CDR1 is LNHDA and CDR2 SQIVND (reference sequence). V lost 7 bases and J 3 bases, leaving 15 bases between the germline ends. As regards this clone: The antigen is unknown.

Regarding the study as a whole: Several V segments, TRBV6-2 and TRBV6-3 among them, could not be told apart and were dropped.

The sample comprised PBMCs. The sequence derives from a man in his forties in good health and CMV-seropositive. The V gene is TRBV19, the J gene TRBJ1-2; a possible D gene is TRBD1 (5 bases). The CDR3 loop reads CASNHRGGYYGYTF. The CDR3 coding sequence is TGTGCCAGTAACCATCGGGGGGGGTACTATGGCTACACCTTC.